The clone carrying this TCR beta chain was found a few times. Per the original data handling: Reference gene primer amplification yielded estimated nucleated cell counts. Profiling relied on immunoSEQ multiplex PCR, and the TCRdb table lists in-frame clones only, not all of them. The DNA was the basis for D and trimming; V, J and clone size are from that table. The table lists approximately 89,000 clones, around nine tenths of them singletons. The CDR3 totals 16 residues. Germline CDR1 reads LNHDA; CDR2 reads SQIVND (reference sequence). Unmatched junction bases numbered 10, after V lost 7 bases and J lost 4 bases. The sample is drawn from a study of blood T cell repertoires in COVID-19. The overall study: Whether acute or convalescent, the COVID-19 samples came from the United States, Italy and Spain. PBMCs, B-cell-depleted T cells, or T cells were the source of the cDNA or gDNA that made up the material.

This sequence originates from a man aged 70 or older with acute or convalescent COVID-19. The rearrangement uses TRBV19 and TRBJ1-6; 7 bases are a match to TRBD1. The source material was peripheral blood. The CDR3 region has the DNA TGTGCCAGTACCCTAACGGACAGGACATATAATTCACCCCTCCACTTT. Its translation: CASTLTDRTYNSPLHF.